The 8 T cell receptor beta chains below were found in one sample sequenced in a study of blood T cell repertoires in COVID-19. Sequencing used immunoSEQ multiplex PCR; TCRdb keeps in-frame clones, though not all of them. The repertoire has some 130,000 clones, 84% of them found once; the top ten carry 12%. Specimen: peripheral blood. These TCRs come from a young woman who had recovered from COVID-19.

The chain employs TRBV4-1 and TRBJ2-7, with 9 bases that match TRBD2. V lost 1 base and J lost 1; bases outside the gene matches: 5. Germline CDR1 MGHRA, CDR2 YSYEKL. This CDR3 contains 16 residues. The CDR3 DNA follows: TGCGCCAGCAGCCAAGGGCGACTAGCGGAGTCCTACGAGCAGTACTTC. This translates into CASSQGRLAESYEQYF.

The rearrangement links TRBV5-1 to TRBJ1-1; D might be TRBD1 (5 bases). CDR1 is SGHRS, CDR2 YFSETQ, per germline. The CDR3 has 14 residues. V dropped 0 bases and J dropped 5 bases, with 11 bases sitting between them. DNA of the CDR3: TGCGCCAGCAGCTTGGATAGGGAGGGGACTGAAGCTTTCTTT. This codes for CASSLDREGTEAFF. The whole variable domain, filled in from reference TRBV5-1 and TRBJ1-1, reads KAGVTQTPRYLIKTRGQQVTLSCSPISGHRSVSWYQQTPGQGLQFLFEYFSETQRNKGNFPGRFSGRQFSNSRSEMNVSTLELGDSALYLCASSLDREGTEAFFGQGTRLTVV.

The chain joins TRBV12-3 or TRBV12-4 to TRBJ1-5, with D tentatively TRBD1 (5 bases). This CDR3 contains 13 residues. Trimming removed 5 bases from V and 6 bases from J, with 11 bases in between. Written as DNA, the CDR3 is TGTGCCAGCAGTCACGGACAAGGTCAGCCCCAGCATTTT. Its translation is CASSHGQGQPQHF.

The CDR3 DNA sequence: TGTGCCAGCAGCCCCGGACAGGGGTCTGGCTACACCTTC. Translating it yields CASSPGQGSGYTF. This rearrangement joins TRBV2 to TRBJ1-2; 9 bases map to TRBD1. This CDR3 is built from 13 residues. Germline V gene lookup returns CDR1 SNHLY and CDR2 FYNNEI. J was trimmed by 7 bases and V by 6 bases; bases with no gene match: 6.

V and J are TRBV18 and TRBJ2-7; D call uncertain. The CDR3 sequence is 13 residues long. Looked up from germline, CDR1 is KGHSH and CDR2 is LQKENI. Trimming took off 2 bases at V and 3 bases at J, with 8 bases between the two ends. CDR3 in amino acids: CASSPGQFYEQYF. DNA of the CDR3: TGTGCCAGCTCACCAGGGCAGTTCTACGAGCAGTACTTC.

V gene TRBV28 combines with J gene TRBJ2-3; unclear D gene. The CDR3 extends over 13 amino acids. From germline, CDR1 is MDHEN and CDR2 SYDVKM. V lost 3 bases, J lost 0 bases, and 4 bases lay in between. The CDR3, as DNA: TGTGCCAGCAGTTTGTCTAGCACAGATACGCAGTATTTT. Its protein product is CASSLSSTDTQYF.

The CDR3 region has the DNA TGTGCCAGCAGCCACGACAGGGAATACACCTTC. It translates to CASSHDREYTF. J is TRBJ1-2 and V is TRBV9, with 7 bases aligning to TRBD1. Losses at the gene ends were 4 bases for V and 11 bases for J; bases not matched to a gene: 5. The CDR3 length is 11 residues. Germline CDR1 is SGDLS and CDR2 is YYNGEE.

The chain links TRBV6-1 to TRBJ1-4, with 10 bases matching TRBD1. With 4 bases clipped from V and 7 bases from J, the junction kept 9 bases outside the gene matches. CDR1 and CDR2 from the germline V gene are MNHNS and SASEGT. There are 16 residues in the CDR3. The CDR3 DNA is TGTGCCAGCAGTGCCAGACAGGGGGCGGTTGGTGAAAAACTGTTTTTT. This translates into CASSARQGAVGEKLFF.